The next 17 T cell receptor beta chains were all read from a single sample in a study of Graves' ophthalmopathy and Graves' hyperthyroidism. The TCR beta CDR3 regions underwent amplification from RNA transcripts. In the first round, RT-PCR was carried out with HTBI primers, and a multiplex PCR formed the second round. Each CDR3 protein gets one entry after TCRdb re-called the multiplex PCR reads with MiXCR. This table has about 180,000 distinct CDR3 sequences, approximately 38% appearing once. What was sequenced was peripheral blood. Every receptor here comes from a middle-aged woman with Graves' ophthalmopathy.

V and J are TRBV27 and TRBJ2-2, with D possibly matching TRBD2 (6 bases). Germline V gene lookup returns CDR1 MNHEY and CDR2 SMNVEV (reference sequence). V lost 3 bases to trimming and J lost 1 base, with 12 bases between them. This CDR3 comprises 16 residues. The CDR3 DNA reads as TGTGCCAGCAGTTTGTGGGGGAGGAAGAACACCGGGGAGCTGTTTTTT. Encoded protein: CASSLWGRKNTGELFF.

CDR3 residues: CASSHPGGMNTEAFF. CDR3 nucleotide sequence: TGTGCCAGCAGCCACCCGGGGGGGATGAACACTGAAGCTTTCTTT. V is TRBV12-3 or TRBV12-4 and J is TRBJ1-1, with D tentatively TRBD1 (5 bases). CDR3 size: 15 residues. V lost 6 bases, J lost 0 bases, and 14 bases lay in between.

This clonotype was observed at least ten times. The chain carries TRBV4-1 and TRBJ1-5; 11 nucleotides line up with TRBD1. The CDR3 has 18 amino acids. CDR1 is MGHRA, CDR2 YSYEKL, per germline. The V gene end was trimmed by 3 bases and the J gene end by 1 base; junction bases not matched to a gene: 8. CDR3 region: CASSHRTGGARSNQPQHF. CDR3 DNA: TGCGCCAGCAGCCATCGGACAGGGGGCGCGAGGAGCAATCAGCCCCAGCATTTT.

The sample holds many counts of this clonotype. V usage is TRBV29-1 and J usage is TRBJ1-1, with D maybe TRBD1 (5 bases). V was shortened by 7 bases and J by 0 bases, with 12 bases between the two germline ends. This CDR3 is 13 amino acids long. Germline lookup yields CDR1 SQVTM and CDR2 ANQGSEA. CDR3 sequence reads: CSGGDEMNTEAFF. CDR3 in DNA: TGCAGCGGGGGGGATGAGATGAACACTGAAGCTTTCTTT.

This clonotype was recorded at least ten times. This chain joins TRBV7-3 and TRBJ2-4; a weak D match, TRBD1 (6 bases). The V end lost 2 bases, the J end lost 9 bases, and 11 bases lay between the germline ends. The CDR3 has 13 amino acids. Per germline, CDR1 SGHTA and CDR2 FQGTGA. The CDR3 DNA sequence: TGTGCCAGCAGCTTATCCTTGGACAGCATTCAGTACTTC. Translation gives CASSLSLDSIQYF. Full variable domain (rest looked up from reference TRBV7-3 and TRBJ2-4): GAGVSQTPSNKVTEKGKYVELRCDPISGHTALYWYRQSLGQGPEFLIYFQGTGAADDSGLPNDRFFAVRPEGSVSTLKIQRTERGDSAVYLCASSLSLDSIQYFGAGTRLSVL.

There are many counts of this clonotype. The chain recombines TRBV6-2 or TRBV6-3 with TRBJ2-5, with D uncertain. This CDR3 comprises 16 residues. V was shortened by 2 bases and J by 2 bases, with 15 bases between the two germline ends. Germline V lookup: CDR1 MNHEY, CDR2 SVGEGT. CDR3 amino acids: CASSYTPEPVQETQYF. The CDR3 nucleotides are TGTGCCAGCAGTTACACACCCGAGCCAGTACAAGAGACCCAGTACTTC.

At least ten counts were recorded for this clonotype. The gene calls are TRBV7-2 and TRBJ2-7; 8 bases map to TRBD2. The CDR3 is 15 amino acids. J gave up 2 bases and V 3 bases, and 6 bases lay outside the gene matches. Germline-derived CDR1 and CDR2 are SGHTA and FQGNSA. DNA of the CDR3: TGTGCCAGCAGCTTCAAGCGGGAGTCTGCCTACGAGCAGTACTTC. Translated, it gives CASSFKRESAYEQYF. The variable domain in full, with the rest retrieved from reference TRBV7-2 and TRBJ2-7, is GAGVSQSPSNKVTEKGKDVELRCDPISGHTALYWYRQSLGQGLEFLIYFQGNSAPDKSGLPSDRFSAERTGGSVSTLTIQRTQQEDSAVYLCASSFKRESAYEQYFGPGTRLTVT.

This clonotype was recorded many times. The rearrangement uses TRBV7-3 and TRBJ2-7; D gene ambiguous. V was pared by 2 bases and J by 1 base, with 12 bases between. This CDR3 has 15 residues. Germline-derived CDR1 and CDR2 are SGHTA and FQGTGA. For the CDR3, the DNA is TGTGCCAGCAGCTTATTTATCGGCGGATCCTACGAGCAGTACTTC. This codes for CASSLFIGGSYEQYF.

This clonotype was recorded at least ten times. V gene TRBV20-1 combines with J gene TRBJ2-7, with D unclear. V lost 4 bases to trimming and J lost 4 bases, with 23 bases between them. Germline CDR1 reads DFQATT; CDR2 reads SNEGSKA (reference sequence). The CDR3 extends over 16 amino acids. The CDR3 here is CSAIDWAGRSQYEQYF. In DNA form, the CDR3 reads TGCAGTGCTATAGATTGGGCAGGTCGAAGCCAGTACGAGCAGTACTTC.

This clonotype was recorded at least ten times. The chain has TRBV11-3 and TRBJ1-1, with no clear D. The V gene lost 1 base and the J gene lost 10 bases, with 10 bases spanning the gap. CDR3 size: 12 residues. The germline gives CDR1 SGHNT, CDR2 YENEEA. Written as DNA, the CDR3 is TGTGCCAGCAGCTTAGTCCCGGACGGAGCTTTCTTT. It encodes CASSLVPDGAFF. Looking up the rest from reference TRBV11-3 and TRBJ1-1 gives the full variable domain: EAGVVQSPRYKIIEKKQPVAFWCNPISGHNTLYWYLQNLGQGPELLIRYENEEAVDDSQLPKDRFSAERLKGVDSTLKIQPAELGDSAVYLCASSLVPDGAFFGQGTRLTVV.

This clonotype was counted many times. This chain joins TRBV12-3 or TRBV12-4 and TRBJ2-7; TRBD1 matches 9 bases. The CDR3 is 15 residues long. J lost 9 bases, V lost 6 bases, and 15 bases had no gene match. The CDR3 DNA sequence: TGTGCCAGCAGCCGCCGGGACAGGGACCTTCTAGGGCAGTACTTC. Translation: CASSRRDRDLLGQYF.

The table lists this clonotype with many counts. The chain joins TRBV12-3 or TRBV12-4 to TRBJ2-2; D not resolved. This CDR3 has 16 amino acids. The V and J ends lost 5 bases and 6 bases respectively, with 19 bases between them. CDR3 nucleotide sequence: TGTGCCAGCAGTCAGGCGACCGGGCTACGGGCCGGGGAGCTGTTTTTT. As protein: CASSQATGLRAGELFF.

This clonotype was recorded at least ten times. Germline is not matched at one junction end, which may reflect a read error. This sequence joins TRBV27 and TRBJ2-7; 8 bases fit TRBD1. CDR1 MNHEY and CDR2 SMNVEV come from the germline V gene (reference sequence). This CDR3 contains 15 residues. The CDR3 spells CASSSLRTGFHEQHF. The CDR3 DNA sequence: TGTGCCAGCAGTAGCCTCCGGACAGGGTTCCACGAGCAGCACTTC.

This clonotype appeared many times. V gene TRBV7-4 combines with J gene TRBJ2-7; D is possibly TRBD1 (6 bases). V lost 9 bases and J lost 0, with 12 bases in between. Looked up from germline, CDR1 is SGHVT and CDR2 is SQSDAQ. There are 13 residues in the CDR3. The chain's CDR3 is CASRQASSYEQYF. CDR3 nucleotides: TGTGCCAGTAGACAGGCGAGCTCCTACGAGCAGTACTTC.

This clonotype was detected ten times or more. The chain carries TRBV28 and TRBJ1-5; unclear D gene. Deletions cut 6 bases from V and 0 bases from J, with 15 bases between. The CDR3 runs 16 residues. The V gene's germline CDR1 is MDHEN and CDR2 SYDVKM. The DNA of the CDR3 is TGTGCCAGCAGCTTGCGGGCCGGATATAGCAATCAGCCCCAGCATTTT. Translation: CASSLRAGYSNQPQHF.

This clonotype was picked up many times. The J gene is TRBJ2-6, the V gene TRBV6-5; D is ambiguous. Germline CDR1 and CDR2: MNHEY and SVGAGI. With 4 bases removed from V and 3 bases from J, the gap between germline ends came to 13 bases. The CDR3 spans 16 residues. CDR3 protein: CASSSHSLVGANVLTF. The CDR3 nucleotides read TGTGCCAGCAGTTCCCACTCTCTTGTTGGGGCCAACGTCCTGACTTTC.

This clonotype was seen ten or more times. This chain links TRBV7-2 with TRBJ2-5, with D tentatively TRBD2 (5 bases). The V gene's germline CDR1 is SGHTA and CDR2 FQGNSA. The CDR3 contains 13 residues. Trimming removed 2 bases from V and 9 bases from J, with 13 bases in between. DNA of the CDR3: TGTGCCAGCAGCTTATCTGTCCTCGGGGCCCAGTACTTC. As protein: CASSLSVLGAQYF.